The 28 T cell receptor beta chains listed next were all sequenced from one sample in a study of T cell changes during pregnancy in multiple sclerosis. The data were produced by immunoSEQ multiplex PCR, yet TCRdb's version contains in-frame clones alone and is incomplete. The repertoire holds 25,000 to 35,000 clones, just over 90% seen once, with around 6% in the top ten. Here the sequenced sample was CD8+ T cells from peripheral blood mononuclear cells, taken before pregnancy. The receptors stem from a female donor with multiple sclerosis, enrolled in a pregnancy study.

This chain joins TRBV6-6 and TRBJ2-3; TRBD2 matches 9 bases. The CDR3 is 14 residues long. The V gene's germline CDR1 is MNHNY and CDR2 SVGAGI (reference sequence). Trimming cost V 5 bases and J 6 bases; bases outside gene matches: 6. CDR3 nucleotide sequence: TGTGCCAGCAGTGGTAGCGGGGGTGGTGATACGCAGTATTTT. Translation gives CASSGSGGGDTQYF.

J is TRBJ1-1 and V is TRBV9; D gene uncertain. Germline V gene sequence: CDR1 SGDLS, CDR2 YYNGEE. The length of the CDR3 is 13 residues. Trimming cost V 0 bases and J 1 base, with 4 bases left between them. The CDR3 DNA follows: TGTGCCAGCAGCGTAGACTGGAACACTGAAGCTTTCTTT. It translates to CASSVDWNTEAFF.

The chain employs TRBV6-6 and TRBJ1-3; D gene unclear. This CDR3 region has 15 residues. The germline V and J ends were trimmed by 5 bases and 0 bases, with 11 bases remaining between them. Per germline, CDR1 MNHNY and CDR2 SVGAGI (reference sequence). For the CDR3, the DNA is TGTGCCAGCAGTCTCAACGAGAACTCTGGAAACACCATATATTTT. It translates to CASSLNENSGNTIYF.

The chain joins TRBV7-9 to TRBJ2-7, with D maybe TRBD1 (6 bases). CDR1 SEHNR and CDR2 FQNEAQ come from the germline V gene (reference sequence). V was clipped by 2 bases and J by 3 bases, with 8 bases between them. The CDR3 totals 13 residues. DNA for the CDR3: TGTGCCAGCAGCTTAACAGGGCGCTACGAGCAGTACTTC. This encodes CASSLTGRYEQYF.

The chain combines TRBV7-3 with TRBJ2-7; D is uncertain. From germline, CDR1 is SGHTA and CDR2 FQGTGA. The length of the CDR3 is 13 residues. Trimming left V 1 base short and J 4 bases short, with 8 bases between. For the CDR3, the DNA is TGTGCCAGCAGCTTAATTCCCCGGTACGAGCAGTACTTC. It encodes CASSLIPRYEQYF. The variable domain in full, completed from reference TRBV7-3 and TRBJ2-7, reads GAGVSQTPSNKVTEKGKYVELRCDPISGHTALYWYRQSLGQGPEFLIYFQGTGAADDSGLPNDRFFAVRPEGSVSTLKIQRTERGDSAVYLCASSLIPRYEQYFGPGTRLTVT.

CDR3 in amino acids: CASSILDSYGYTF. The CDR3 bases are TGTGCCAGTAGTATCCTGGACAGCTATGGCTACACCTTC. V is TRBV19 and J is TRBJ1-2; possible D gene TRBD1, 6 bases. The V end lost 3 bases, the J end lost 4 bases, and 9 bases lay between the germline ends. This CDR3 region has 13 residues. The germline V gene encodes CDR1 LNHDA and CDR2 SQIVND (reference sequence).

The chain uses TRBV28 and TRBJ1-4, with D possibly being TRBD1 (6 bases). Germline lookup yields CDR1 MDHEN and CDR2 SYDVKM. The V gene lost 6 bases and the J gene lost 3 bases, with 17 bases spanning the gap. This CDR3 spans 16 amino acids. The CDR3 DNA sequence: TGTGCCAGCAGGTTGGACAGTCAGTACCCTAATGAAAAACTGTTTTTT. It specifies CASRLDSQYPNEKLFF.

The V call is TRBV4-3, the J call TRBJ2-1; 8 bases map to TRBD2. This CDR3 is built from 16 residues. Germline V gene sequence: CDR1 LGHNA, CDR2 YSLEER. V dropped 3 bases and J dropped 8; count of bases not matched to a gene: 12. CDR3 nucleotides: TGCGCCAGCAGCCACCTCCCCGGGGGGGCCGCACATGAGCAGTTCTTC. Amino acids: CASSHLPGGAAHEQFF.

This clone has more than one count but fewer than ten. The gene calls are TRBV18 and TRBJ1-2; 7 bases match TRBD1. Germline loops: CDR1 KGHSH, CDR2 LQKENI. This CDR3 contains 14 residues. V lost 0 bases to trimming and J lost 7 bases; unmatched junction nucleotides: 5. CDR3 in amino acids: CASSPPKGAGGYTF. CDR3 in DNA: TGTGCCAGCTCACCACCCAAGGGGGCTGGTGGCTACACCTTC.

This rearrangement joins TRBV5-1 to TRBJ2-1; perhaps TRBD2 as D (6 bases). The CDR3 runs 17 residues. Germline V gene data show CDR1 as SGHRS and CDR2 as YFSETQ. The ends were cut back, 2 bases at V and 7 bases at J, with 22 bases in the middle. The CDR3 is CASSFIPTSSSGNEQFF. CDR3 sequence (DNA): TGCGCCAGCAGCTTTATCCCGACTAGTTCATCGGGGAATGAGCAGTTCTTC. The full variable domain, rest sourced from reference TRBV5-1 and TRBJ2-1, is KAGVTQTPRYLIKTRGQQVTLSCSPISGHRSVSWYQQTPGQGLQFLFEYFSETQRNKGNFPGRFSGRQFSNSRSEMNVSTLELGDSALYLCASSFIPTSSSGNEQFFGPGTRLTVL.

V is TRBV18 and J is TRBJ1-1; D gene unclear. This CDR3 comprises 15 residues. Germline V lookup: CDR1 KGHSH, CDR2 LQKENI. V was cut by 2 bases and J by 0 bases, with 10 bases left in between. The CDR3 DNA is TGTGCCAGCTCACCAACGGTTATCCTGAACACTGAAGCTTTCTTT. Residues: CASSPTVILNTEAFF.

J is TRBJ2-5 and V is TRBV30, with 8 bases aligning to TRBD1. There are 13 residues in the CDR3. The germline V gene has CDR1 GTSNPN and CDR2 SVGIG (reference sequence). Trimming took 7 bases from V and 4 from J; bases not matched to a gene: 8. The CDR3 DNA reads TGTGCCTTGAGAACAGGGGGATCAGAGACCCAGTACTTC. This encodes CALRTGGSETQYF.

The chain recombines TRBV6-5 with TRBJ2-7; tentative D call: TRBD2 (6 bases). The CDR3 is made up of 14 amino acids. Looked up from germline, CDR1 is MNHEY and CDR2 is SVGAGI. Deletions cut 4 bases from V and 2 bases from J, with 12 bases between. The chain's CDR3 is CASSFGGAAYEQYF. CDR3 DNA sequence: TGTGCCAGCAGTTTCGGGGGAGCTGCCTACGAGCAGTACTTC.

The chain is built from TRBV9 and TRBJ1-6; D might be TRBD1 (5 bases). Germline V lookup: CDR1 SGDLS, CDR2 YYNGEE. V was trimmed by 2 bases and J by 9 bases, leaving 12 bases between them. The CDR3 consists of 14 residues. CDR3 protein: CASSVALQGSPLHF. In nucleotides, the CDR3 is TGTGCCAGCAGCGTCGCCCTCCAGGGTTCACCCCTCCACTTT.

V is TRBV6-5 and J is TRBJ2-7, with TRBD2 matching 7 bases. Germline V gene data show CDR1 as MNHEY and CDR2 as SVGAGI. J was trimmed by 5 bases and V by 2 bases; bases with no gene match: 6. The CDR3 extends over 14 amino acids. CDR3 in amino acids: CASSYGGRLNEQYF. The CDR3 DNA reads TGTGCCAGCAGTTACGGCGGGAGATTAAACGAGCAGTACTTC.

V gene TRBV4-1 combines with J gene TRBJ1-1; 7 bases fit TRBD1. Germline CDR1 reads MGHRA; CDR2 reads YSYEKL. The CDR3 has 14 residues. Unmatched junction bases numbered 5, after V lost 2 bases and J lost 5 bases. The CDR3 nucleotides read TGCGCCAGCAGCCAACTACAGGGGACGACTGAAGCTTTCTTT. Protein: CASSQLQGTTEAFF.

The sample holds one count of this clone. CDR3 sequence reads: CASSQDGTTQETQYF. The CDR3 nucleotides are TGTGCCAGCAGCCAAGATGGGACTACGCAAGAGACCCAGTACTTC. The chain uses TRBV14 and TRBJ2-5; 7 nucleotides align to TRBD2. With V trimmed by 0 bases and J by 2 bases, 3 bases remained unmatched. Germline V gene sequence: CDR1 SGHDN, CDR2 FVKESK. There are 15 residues in the CDR3.

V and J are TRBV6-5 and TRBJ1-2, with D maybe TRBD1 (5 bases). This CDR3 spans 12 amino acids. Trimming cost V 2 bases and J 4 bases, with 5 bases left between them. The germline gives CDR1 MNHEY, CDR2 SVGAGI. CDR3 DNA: TGTGCCAGCAGTTACGACAGCTATGGCTACACCTTC. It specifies CASSYDSYGYTF.

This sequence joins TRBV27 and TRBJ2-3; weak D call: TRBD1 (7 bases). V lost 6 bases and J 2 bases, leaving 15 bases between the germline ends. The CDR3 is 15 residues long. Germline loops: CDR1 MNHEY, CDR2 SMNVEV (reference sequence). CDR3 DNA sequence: TGTGCCAGCAGCATGCGGGACAGAGTCACAGATACGCAGTATTTT. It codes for CASSMRDRVTDTQYF.

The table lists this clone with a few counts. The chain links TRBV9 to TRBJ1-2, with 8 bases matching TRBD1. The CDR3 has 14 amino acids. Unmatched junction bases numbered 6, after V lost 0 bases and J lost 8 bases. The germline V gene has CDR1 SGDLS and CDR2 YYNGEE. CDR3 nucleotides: TGTGCCAGCAGCGTAGAGGGCAGGGGGCTAGGCTACACCTTC. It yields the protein CASSVEGRGLGYTF. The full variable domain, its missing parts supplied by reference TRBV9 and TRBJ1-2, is DSGVTQTPKHLITATGQRVTLRCSPRSGDLSVYWYQQSLDQGLQFLIQYYNGEERAKGNILERFSAQQFPDLHSELNLSSLELGDSALYFCASSVEGRGLGYTFGSGTRLTVV.

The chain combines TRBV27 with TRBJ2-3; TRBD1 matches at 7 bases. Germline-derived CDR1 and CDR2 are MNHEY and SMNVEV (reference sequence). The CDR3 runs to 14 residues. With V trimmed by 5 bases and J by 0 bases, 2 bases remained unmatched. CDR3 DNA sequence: TGTGCCAGCAGTAAACAGGGGAGCACAGATACGCAGTATTTT. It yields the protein CASSKQGSTDTQYF.

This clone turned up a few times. CDR3 protein: CASSPRTQNTEAFF. In DNA form, the CDR3 reads TGCGCCAGCAGCCCTCGGACTCAGAACACTGAAGCTTTCTTT. V gene TRBV5-1 combines with J gene TRBJ1-1; no reliable D call. Trimming pared 4 bases from V and 1 base from J, leaving 11 bases between. The CDR3 runs 14 residues. CDR1 is SGHRS and CDR2 is YFSETQ in the germline V gene.

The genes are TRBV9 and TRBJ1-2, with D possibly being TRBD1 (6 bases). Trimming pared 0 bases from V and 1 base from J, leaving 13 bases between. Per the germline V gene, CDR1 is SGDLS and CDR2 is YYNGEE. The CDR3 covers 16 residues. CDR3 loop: CASSVGRAGVNYGYTF. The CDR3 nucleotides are TGTGCCAGCAGCGTAGGAAGGGCAGGGGTTAACTATGGCTACACCTTC. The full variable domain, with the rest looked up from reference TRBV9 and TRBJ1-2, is DSGVTQTPKHLITATGQRVTLRCSPRSGDLSVYWYQQSLDQGLQFLIQYYNGEERAKGNILERFSAQQFPDLHSELNLSSLELGDSALYFCASSVGRAGVNYGYTFGSGTRLTVV.

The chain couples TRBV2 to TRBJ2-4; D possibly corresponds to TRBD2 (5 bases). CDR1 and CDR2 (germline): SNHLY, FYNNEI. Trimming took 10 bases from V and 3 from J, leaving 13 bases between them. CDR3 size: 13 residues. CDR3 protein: CANLDRDKNIQYF. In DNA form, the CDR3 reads TGTGCCAACCTGGACCGGGACAAAAACATTCAGTACTTC.

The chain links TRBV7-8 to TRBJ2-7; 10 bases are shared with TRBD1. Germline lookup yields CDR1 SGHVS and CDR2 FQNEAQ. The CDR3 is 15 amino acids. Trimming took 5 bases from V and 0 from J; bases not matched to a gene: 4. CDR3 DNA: TGTGCCAGCAGCACGGGACAGGGGTTCTCCTACGAGCAGTACTTC. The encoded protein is CASSTGQGFSYEQYF.

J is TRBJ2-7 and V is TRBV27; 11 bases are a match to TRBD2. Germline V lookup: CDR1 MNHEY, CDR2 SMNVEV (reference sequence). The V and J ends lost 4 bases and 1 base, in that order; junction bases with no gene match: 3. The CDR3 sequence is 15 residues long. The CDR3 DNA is TGTGCCAGCAGTTCGCTAGCGGGAGGTTCCTACGAGCAGTACTTC. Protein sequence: CASSSLAGGSYEQYF.

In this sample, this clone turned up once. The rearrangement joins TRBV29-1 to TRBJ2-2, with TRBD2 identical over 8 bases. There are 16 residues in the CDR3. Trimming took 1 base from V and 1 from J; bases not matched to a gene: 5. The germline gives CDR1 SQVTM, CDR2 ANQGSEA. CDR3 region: CSVEGGGGLNTGELFF. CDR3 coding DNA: TGCAGCGTTGAAGGGGGCGGGGGGCTGAACACCGGGGAGCTGTTTTTT.

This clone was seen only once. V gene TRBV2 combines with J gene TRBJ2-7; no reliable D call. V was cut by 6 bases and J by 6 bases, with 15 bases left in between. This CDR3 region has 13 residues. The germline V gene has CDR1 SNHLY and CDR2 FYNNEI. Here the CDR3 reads CASSGWADGEQYF. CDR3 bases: TGTGCCAGCAGCGGCTGGGCAGATGGCGAGCAGTACTTC.